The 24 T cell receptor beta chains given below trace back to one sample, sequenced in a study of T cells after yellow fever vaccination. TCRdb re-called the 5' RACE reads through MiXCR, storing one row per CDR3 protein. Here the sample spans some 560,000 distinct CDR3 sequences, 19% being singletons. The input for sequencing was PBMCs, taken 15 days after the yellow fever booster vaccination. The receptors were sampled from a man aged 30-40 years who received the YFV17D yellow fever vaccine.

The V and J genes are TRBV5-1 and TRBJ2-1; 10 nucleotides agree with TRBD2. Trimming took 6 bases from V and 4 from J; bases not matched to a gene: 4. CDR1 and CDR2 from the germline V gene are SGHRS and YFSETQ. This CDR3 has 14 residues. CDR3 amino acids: CASTVAGGYNEQFF. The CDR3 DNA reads TGCGCCAGCACTGTAGCGGGAGGTTACAATGAGCAGTTCTTC.

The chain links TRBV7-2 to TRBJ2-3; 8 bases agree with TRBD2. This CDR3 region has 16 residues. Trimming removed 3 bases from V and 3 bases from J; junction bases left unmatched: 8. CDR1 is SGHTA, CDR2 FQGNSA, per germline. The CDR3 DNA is TGTGCCAGCAGCTTTTTGGTCCGCGGGGGGACAGATACGCAGTATTTT. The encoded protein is CASSFLVRGGTDTQYF.

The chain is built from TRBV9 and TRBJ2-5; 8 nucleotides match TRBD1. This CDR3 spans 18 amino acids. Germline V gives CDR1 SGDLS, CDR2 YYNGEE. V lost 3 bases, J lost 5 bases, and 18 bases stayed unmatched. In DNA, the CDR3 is TGTGCCAGCAGCGGAGGGGCAGGGGGCCACCCCTTGGGTGAGACCCAGTACTTC. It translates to CASSGGAGGHPLGETQYF.

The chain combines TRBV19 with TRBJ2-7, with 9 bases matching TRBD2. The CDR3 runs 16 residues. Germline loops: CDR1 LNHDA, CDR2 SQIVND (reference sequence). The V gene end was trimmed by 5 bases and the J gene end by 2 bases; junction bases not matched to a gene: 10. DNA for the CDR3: TGTGCCAGTAGTCCTCGGGTGACTAGCGGAGCCTACGAGCAGTACTTC. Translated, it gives CASSPRVTSGAYEQYF.

The CDR3 is CRSSRSSREGIDTQYF. Here the CDR3 DNA reads TGCAGATCATCCCGATCGTCGCGGGAGGGGATAGATACGCAGTATTTT. This chain joins TRBV20-1 and TRBJ2-3; 9 nucleotides match TRBD2. CDR3 size: 16 residues. Germline assignment: CDR1 DFQATT and CDR2 SNEGSKA (reference sequence).

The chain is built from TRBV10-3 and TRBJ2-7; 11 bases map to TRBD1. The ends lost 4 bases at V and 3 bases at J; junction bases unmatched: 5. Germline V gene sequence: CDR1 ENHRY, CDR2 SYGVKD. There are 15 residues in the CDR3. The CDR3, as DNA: TGTGCCATCAGTGCGACTGGGACAGGGGGCTACGAGCAGTACTTC. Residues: CAISATGTGGYEQYF.

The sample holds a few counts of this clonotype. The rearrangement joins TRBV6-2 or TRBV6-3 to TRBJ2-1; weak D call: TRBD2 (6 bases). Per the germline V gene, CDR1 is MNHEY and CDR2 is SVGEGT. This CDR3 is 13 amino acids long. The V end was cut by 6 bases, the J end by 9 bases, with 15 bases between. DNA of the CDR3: TGTGCCAGCAGCCACGGACTACTCAGTGAGCAGTTCTTC. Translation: CASSHGLLSEQFF.

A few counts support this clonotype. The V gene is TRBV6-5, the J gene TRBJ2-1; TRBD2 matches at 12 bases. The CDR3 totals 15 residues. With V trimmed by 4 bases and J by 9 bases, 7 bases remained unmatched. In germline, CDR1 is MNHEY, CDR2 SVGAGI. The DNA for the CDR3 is TGTGCCAGCAGTTCCGGGACTAGCGGGTATGGTGAGCAGTTCTTC. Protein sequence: CASSSGTSGYGEQFF.

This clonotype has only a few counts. CDR3 bases: TGTGCCAGCAGTTCGTCAGAGAATTCTGGAAACACCATATATTTT. Protein: CASSSSENSGNTIYF. The chain links TRBV28 to TRBJ1-3; D is unresolved. V was cut by 4 bases and J by 1 base, with 11 bases left in between. Germline V gene sequence: CDR1 MDHEN, CDR2 SYDVKM. CDR3 size: 15 residues.

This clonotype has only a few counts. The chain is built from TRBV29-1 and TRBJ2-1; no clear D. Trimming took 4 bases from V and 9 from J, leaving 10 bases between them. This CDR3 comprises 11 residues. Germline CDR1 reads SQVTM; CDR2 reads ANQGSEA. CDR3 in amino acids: CSVVRWGEQFF. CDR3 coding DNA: TGCAGCGTTGTGCGGTGGGGTGAGCAGTTCTTC.

The CDR3 protein is CASSFGLAGSVSYNEQFF. The CDR3, as DNA: TGTGCCAGCAGTTTTGGACTAGCGGGGTCTGTCTCCTACAATGAGCAGTTCTTC. The chain is built from TRBV5-4 and TRBJ2-1, with 12 bases lining up with TRBD2. Germline trimming cut 5 bases from V and 0 bases from J; bases unmatched to any gene: 9. This CDR3 has 18 amino acids. Germline lookup yields CDR1 SGHNT and CDR2 YYREEE (reference sequence). Together with reference TRBV5-4 and TRBJ2-1, the CDR3 gives the full variable domain: ETGVTQSPTHLIKTRGQQVTLRCSSQSGHNTVSWYQQALGQGPQFIFQYYREEENGRGNFPPRFSGLQFPNYSSELNVNALELDDSALYLCASSFGLAGSVSYNEQFFGPGTRLTVL.

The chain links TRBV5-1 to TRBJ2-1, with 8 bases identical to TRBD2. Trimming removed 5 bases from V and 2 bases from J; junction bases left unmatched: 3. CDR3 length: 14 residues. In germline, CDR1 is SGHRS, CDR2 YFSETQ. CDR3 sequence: CASSIAGTYNEQFF. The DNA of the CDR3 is TGCGCCAGCAGTATAGCGGGAACCTACAATGAGCAGTTCTTC. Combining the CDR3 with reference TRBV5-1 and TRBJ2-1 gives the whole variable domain KAGVTQTPRYLIKTRGQQVTLSCSPISGHRSVSWYQQTPGQGLQFLFEYFSETQRNKGNFPGRFSGRQFSNSRSEMNVSTLELGDSALYLCASSIAGTYNEQFFGPGTRLTVL.

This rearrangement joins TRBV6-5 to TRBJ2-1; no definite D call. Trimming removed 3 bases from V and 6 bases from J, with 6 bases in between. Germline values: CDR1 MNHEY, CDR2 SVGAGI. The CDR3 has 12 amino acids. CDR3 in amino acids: CASSYIGNEQFF. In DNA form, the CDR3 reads TGTGCCAGCAGTTATATAGGCAATGAGCAGTTCTTC.

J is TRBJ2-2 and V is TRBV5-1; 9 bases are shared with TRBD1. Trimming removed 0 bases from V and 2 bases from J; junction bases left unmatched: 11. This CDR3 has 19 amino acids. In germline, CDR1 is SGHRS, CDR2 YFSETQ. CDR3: CASSLVWTGAGANTGELFF. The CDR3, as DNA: TGCGCCAGCAGCTTGGTTTGGACAGGGGCCGGAGCCAACACCGGGGAGCTGTTTTTT.

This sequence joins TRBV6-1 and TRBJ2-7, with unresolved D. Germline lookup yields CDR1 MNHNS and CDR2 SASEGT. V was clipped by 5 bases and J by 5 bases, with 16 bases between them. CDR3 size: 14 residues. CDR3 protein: CASSTWSRLHEQYF. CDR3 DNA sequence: TGTGCCAGCAGTACCTGGTCCCGGCTCCACGAGCAGTACTTC.

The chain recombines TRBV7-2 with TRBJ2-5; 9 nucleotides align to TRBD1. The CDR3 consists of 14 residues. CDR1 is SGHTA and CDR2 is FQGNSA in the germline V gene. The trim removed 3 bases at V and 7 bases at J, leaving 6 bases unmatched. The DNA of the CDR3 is TGTGCCAGCAGCTTTGGACAGGGGTTGGGGACCCAGTACTTC. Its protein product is CASSFGQGLGTQYF.

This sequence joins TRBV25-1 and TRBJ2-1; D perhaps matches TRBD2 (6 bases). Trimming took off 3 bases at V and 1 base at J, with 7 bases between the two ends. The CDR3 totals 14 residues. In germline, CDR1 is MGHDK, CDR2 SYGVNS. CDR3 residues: CASSDAGSYNEQFF. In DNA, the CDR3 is TGTGCCAGCAGTGATGCGGGGTCCTACAATGAGCAGTTCTTC. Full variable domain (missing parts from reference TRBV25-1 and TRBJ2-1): EADIYQTPRYLVIGTGKKITLECSQTMGHDKMYWYQQDPGMELHLIHYSYGVNSTEKGDLSSESTVSRIRTEHFPLTLESARPSHTSQYLCASSDAGSYNEQFFGPGTRLTVL.

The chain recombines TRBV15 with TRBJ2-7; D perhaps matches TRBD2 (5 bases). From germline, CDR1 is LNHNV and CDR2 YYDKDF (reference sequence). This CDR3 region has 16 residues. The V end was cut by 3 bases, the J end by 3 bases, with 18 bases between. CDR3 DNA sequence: TGTGCCACCAGCAGGGTTGGAGGCACCTCTCGCTACGAGCAGTACTTC. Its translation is CATSRVGGTSRYEQYF.

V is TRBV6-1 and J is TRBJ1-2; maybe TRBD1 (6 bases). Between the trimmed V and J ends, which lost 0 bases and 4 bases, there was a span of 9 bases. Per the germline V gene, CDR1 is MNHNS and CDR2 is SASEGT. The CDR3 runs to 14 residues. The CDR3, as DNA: TGTGCCAGCAGTGAAGCAGGACAGCTCTATGGCTACACCTTC. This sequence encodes CASSEAGQLYGYTF.

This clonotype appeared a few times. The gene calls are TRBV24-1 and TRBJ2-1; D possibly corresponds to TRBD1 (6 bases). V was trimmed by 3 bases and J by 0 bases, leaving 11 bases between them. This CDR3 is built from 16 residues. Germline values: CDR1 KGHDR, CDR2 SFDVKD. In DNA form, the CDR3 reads TGTGCCACCAGTGATCAAAGACAGGACTCCTACAATGAGCAGTTCTTC. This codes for CATSDQRQDSYNEQFF.

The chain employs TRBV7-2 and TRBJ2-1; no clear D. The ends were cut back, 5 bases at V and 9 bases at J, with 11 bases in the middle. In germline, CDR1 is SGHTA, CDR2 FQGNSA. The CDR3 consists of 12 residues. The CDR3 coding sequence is TGTGCCAGCAGCCTTACGCAAATTGAGCAGTTCTTC. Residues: CASSLTQIEQFF.

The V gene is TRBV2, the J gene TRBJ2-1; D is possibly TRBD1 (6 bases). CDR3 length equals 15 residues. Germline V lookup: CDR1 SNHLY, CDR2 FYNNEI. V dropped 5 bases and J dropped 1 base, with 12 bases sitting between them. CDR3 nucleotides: TGTGCCAGCAGTTTTTTAACAGGGTCCTACAATGAGCAGTTCTTC. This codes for CASSFLTGSYNEQFF.

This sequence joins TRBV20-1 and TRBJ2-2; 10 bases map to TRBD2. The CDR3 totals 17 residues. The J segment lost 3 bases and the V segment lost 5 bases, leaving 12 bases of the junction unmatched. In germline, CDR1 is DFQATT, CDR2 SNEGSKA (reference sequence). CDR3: CSALPISGRSDTGELFF. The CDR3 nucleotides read TGCAGTGCTCTACCCATTAGCGGGAGGTCGGACACCGGGGAGCTGTTTTTT.

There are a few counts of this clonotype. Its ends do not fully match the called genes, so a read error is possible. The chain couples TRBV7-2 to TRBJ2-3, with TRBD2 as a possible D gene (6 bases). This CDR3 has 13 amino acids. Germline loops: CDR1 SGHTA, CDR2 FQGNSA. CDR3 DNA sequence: TGTGCCAGCAGCTTAGAACGGGCGGGGCAGATAGGGTTT. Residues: CASSLERAGQIGF.